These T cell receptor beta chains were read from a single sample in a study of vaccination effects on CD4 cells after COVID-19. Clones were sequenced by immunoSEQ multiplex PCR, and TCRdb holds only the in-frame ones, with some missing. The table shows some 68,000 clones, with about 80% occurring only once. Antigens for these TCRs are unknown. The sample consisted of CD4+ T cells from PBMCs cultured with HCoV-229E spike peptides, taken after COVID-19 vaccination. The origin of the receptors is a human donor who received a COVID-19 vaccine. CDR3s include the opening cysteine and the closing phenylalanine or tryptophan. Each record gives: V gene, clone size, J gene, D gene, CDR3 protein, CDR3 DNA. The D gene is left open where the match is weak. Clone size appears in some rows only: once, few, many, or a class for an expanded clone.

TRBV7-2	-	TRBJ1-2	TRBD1	CASSSRDRGGYTF	TGTGCCAGCAGCTCCCGGGACAGGGGTGGCTACACCTTC
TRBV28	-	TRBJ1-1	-	CASSTGIGNTEAFF	TGTGCCAGCAGTACAGGCATAGGAAACACTGAAGCTTTCTTT
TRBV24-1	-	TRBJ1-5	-	CATSDPAGHQPQHF	TGTGCCACCAGTGACCCGGCGGGCCATCAGCCCCAGCATTTT
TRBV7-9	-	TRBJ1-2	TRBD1	CASSPSGGDYGYTF	TGTGCCAGCAGCCCCTCAGGGGGTGACTATGGCTACACCTTC
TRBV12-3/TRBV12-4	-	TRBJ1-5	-	CASSEGYQPQHF	TGTGCCAGCAGTGAGGGTTATCAGCCCCAGCATTTT
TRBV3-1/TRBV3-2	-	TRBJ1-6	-	CASSRDGSSYNSPLHF	TGTGCCAGCAGCCGAGACGGGAGCTCCTATAATTCACCCCTCCACTTT
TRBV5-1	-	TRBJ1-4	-	CASAGATNEKLFF	TGCGCCAGCGCAGGGGCAACTAATGAAAAACTGTTTTTT
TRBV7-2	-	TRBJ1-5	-	CASSLRGTGNQPQHF	TGTGCCAGCAGCTTAAGGGGGACGGGCAATCAGCCCCAGCATTTT
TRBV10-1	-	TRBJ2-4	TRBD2	CASSSGGSKNIQYF	TGCGCCAGCAGTAGCGGGGGAAGCAAAAACATTCAGTACTTC
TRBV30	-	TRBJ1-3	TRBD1	CAWRGTVSGNTIYF	TGTGCCTGGAGAGGGACAGTCTCTGGAAACACCATATATTTT
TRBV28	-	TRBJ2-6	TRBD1	CASSLWGTAHISGANVLTF	TGTGCCAGCAGTTTATGGGGGACAGCACACATCTCTGGGGCCAACGTCCTGACTTTC
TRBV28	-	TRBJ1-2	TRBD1	CASGTPGQGNYGYTF	TGTGCCAGCGGGACCCCGGGACAGGGGAACTATGGCTACACCTTC
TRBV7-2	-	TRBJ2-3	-	CASTLQLISPATQYF	TGTGCCAGCACCTTGCAACTAATCTCGCCGGCTACGCAGTATTTT
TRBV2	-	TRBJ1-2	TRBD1	CASSEPARDRVYGYTF	TGTGCCAGCAGCGAACCAGCGAGAGACAGGGTTTATGGCTACACCTTC
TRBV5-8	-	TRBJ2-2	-	CASSSAAILGTGELFF	TGTGCCAGCAGCTCGGCGGCTATCTTGGGCACCGGGGAGCTGTTTTTT
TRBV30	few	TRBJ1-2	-	CAWTREFSNYGYTF	TGTGCCTGGACCCGGGAGTTCTCTAACTATGGCTACACCTTC
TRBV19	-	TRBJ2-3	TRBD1	CASSDRARDTQYF	TGTGCCAGTAGCGACAGGGCTAGAGATACGCAGTATTTT
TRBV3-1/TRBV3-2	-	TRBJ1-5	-	CASSQSDGDQPQHF	TGTGCCAGCAGCCAGAGTGACGGAGATCAGCCCCAGCATTTT
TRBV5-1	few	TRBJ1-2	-	CASSLAGQNYGYTF	TGCGCCAGCAGCTTGGCCGGGCAGAACTATGGCTACACCTTC
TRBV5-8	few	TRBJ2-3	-	CASPVWAGRSTDTQYF	TGTGCCAGCCCCGTTTGGGCGGGTAGGAGCACAGATACGCAGTATTTT
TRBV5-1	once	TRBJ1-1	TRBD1	CASSWGDRANTEAFF	TGCGCCAGCAGCTGGGGGGACAGGGCGAACACTGAAGCTTTCTTT
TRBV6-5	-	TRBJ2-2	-	CASSYRWNTGELFF	TGTGCCAGCAGTTACCGTTGGAACACCGGGGAGCTGTTTTTT
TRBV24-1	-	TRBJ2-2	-	CATSDLKGIHTGELFF	TGTGCCACCAGTGATTTAAAGGGGATCCACACCGGGGAGCTGTTTTTT
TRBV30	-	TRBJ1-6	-	CAWRGPGMSYNSPLHF	TGTGCCTGGAGGGGACCCGGGATGTCCTATAATTCACCCCTCCACTTT
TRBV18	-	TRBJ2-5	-	CASSPTPGHPKETQYF	TGTGCCAGCTCACCAACCCCCGGGCATCCAAAAGAGACCCAGTACTTC
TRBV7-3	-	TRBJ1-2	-	CASSLRGFYGYTF	TGTGCCAGCAGCTTACGAGGGTTTTATGGCTACACCTTC
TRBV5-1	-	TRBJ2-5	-	CASSLNSQETQYF	TGCGCCAGCAGCTTGAACAGCCAAGAGACCCAGTACTTC
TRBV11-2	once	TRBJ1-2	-	CASSPEGYGYTF	TGTGCCAGCAGCCCCGAGGGCTATGGCTACACCTTC
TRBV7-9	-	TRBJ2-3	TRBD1	CASSSWDRGSTDTQYF	TGTGCCAGCAGCTCATGGGACAGGGGGAGCACAGATACGCAGTATTTT
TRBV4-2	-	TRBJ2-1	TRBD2	CASSQDSLLGLVHNEQFF	TGTGCCAGCAGCCAAGATAGCCTCTTGGGACTAGTACACAATGAGCAGTTCTTC
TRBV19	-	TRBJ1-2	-	CASSIGRTQFTNYGYTF	TGTGCCAGTAGTATAGGACGGACGCAATTTACTAACTATGGCTACACCTTC
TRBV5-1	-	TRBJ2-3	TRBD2	CASSLTSGAGTDTQYF	TGCGCCAGCAGCTTGACTAGCGGGGCGGGCACAGATACGCAGTATTTT
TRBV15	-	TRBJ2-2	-	CATSSKGTGELFF	TGTGCCACCAGCAGCAAGGGGACCGGGGAGCTGTTTTTT
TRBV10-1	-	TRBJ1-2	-	CARPGVPGLGYTF	TGCGCCCGTCCCGGGGTGCCCGGTCTTGGCTACACCTTC
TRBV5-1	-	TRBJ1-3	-	CASSFSTASSGNTIYF	TGCGCCAGCAGCTTCTCGACCGCGAGCTCTGGAAACACCATATATTTT
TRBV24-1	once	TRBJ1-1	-	CATSDGSRGNTEAFF	TGTGCCACCAGTGATGGGTCCCGCGGGAACACTGAAGCTTTCTTT
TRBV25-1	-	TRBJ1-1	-	CAISGTWGPQAPEAFF	TGTGCCATCAGTGGGACCTGGGGCCCTCAGGCCCCGGAAGCTTTCTTT
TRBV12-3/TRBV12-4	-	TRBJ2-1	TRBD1	CASKDRGFFEQFF	TGTGCCAGTAAGGACAGGGGATTTTTTGAGCAGTTCTTC
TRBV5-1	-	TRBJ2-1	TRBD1	CASRRRQGRSYNEQFF	TGCGCCAGCAGACGTCGACAGGGAAGGTCCTACAATGAGCAGTTCTTC
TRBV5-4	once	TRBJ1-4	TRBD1	CASSLGQGEKLFF	TGTGCCAGCAGCTTGGGACAGGGTGAAAAACTGTTTTTT
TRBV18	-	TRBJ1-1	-	CASSPGVNTEAFF	TGTGCCAGCTCACCGGGAGTGAACACTGAAGCTTTCTTT
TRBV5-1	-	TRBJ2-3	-	CASSPLGASQADTQYF	TGCGCCAGCAGCCCATTGGGGGCCTCTCAGGCAGATACGCAGTATTTT
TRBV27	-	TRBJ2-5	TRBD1	CASSPRWDDRGETQYF	TGTGCCAGCAGTCCCCGGTGGGACGACAGGGGTGAGACCCAGTACTTC
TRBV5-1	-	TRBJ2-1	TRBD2	CASSRKTSGGASYNEQFF	TGCGCCAGCAGCCGAAAGACGAGCGGGGGGGCCTCCTACAATGAGCAGTTCTTC
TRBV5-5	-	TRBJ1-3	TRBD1	CASSIVTGSSGNTIYF	TGTGCCAGCAGCATCGTGACAGGGTCCTCTGGAAACACCATATATTTT
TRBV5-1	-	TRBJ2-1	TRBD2	CASSFRRSGGASSYNEQFF	TGCGCCAGCAGCTTCCGGCGAAGCGGGGGGGCCAGCTCCTACAATGAGCAGTTCTTC
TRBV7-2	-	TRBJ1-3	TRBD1	CASSLVRGQALPSGNTIYF	TGTGCCAGCAGCTTAGTCCGTGGACAGGCCTTGCCCTCTGGAAACACCATATATTTT
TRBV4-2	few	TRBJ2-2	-	CASRVTTDTGELFF	TGTGCCAGCCGAGTTACCACAGACACCGGGGAGCTGTTTTTT
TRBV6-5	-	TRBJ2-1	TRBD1	CASRFDRGSYNEQFF	TGTGCCAGCAGATTCGACAGGGGATCCTACAATGAGCAGTTCTTC
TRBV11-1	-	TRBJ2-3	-	CASSFLRWDTQYF	TGTGCCAGCAGCTTTTTGAGGTGGGATACGCAGTATTTT
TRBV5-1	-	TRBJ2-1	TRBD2	CASTERTSGYNEQFF	TGCGCCAGCACGGAACGGACTAGCGGTTACAATGAGCAGTTCTTC
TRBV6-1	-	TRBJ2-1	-	CASSDADTLPSGPYYNEQFF	TGTGCCAGCAGTGATGCGGACACCCTCCCTAGTGGGCCTTATTACAATGAGCAGTTCTTC
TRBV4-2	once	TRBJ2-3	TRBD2	CASSQDLAGGTDTQYF	TGTGCCAGCAGCCAAGACTTAGCGGGGGGCACAGATACGCAGTATTTT
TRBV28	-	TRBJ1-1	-	CASMGSPNTEAFF	TGTGCCAGCATGGGCAGCCCGAACACTGAAGCTTTCTTT
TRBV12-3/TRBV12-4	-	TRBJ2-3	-	CASSPLVDTQYF	TGTGCCAGCAGTCCTCTTGTCGATACGCAGTATTTT
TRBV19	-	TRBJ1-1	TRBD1	CASSADRGLMNTEAFF	TGTGCCAGTAGTGCCGACAGGGGGCTGATGAACACTGAAGCTTTCTTT
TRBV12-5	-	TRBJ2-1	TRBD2	CAGGESSYNEQFF	TGTGCTGGGGGGGAAAGCTCCTACAATGAGCAGTTCTTC